This note documents a single T cell receptor beta chain sequence. Compared with germline, one end of the junction differs, possibly owing to a read error. Production of TCR beta cDNA used approximately 480 ng total RNA together with a constant-region primer. Generation of the TCR beta libraries relied on three nested multiplex PCR rounds using slightly modified ARM-PCR. Amplification in the first two PCR rounds was performed using TRBV1-TRBV30 forward primers and a C-beta reverse primer for around 11 cycles each. TCRdb fed the multiplex PCR reads into MiXCR, producing one record per CDR3 protein. The table shows roughly 24,000 distinct CDR3 sequences, with approximately 71% occurring only once. Germline CDR1 SGHAT, CDR2 FQNNGV. This CDR3 is 16 amino acids long. Scientists recovered RNA and DNA together from approximately 20-30 mg of unsorted bulk tissue. No treatment had been given to the patients, who were chronically infected with HBV.

These data come from a study of tumor-infiltrating lymphocytes in primary liver carcinoma. Study at large: Staging placed the tumors at T1-T3 N0M0, and they measured about 4.2 to 10 cm across. Sample counts of productive TCRbeta reads spanned roughly 3.5 to 7.13 million; these counts were similar across tissue types.

V and J are TRBV11-2 and TRBJ2-2, with D unclear. The receptor's source is a woman younger than 45 with primary liver carcinoma and hepatitis B virus infection. Sequencing was carried out using liver tumor tissue from sampling region 5. Subset defined: tumor region T5, tumor centre. For the CDR3, the DNA is TGTGTCAGCAGCTCGACACGTAGTGTGAGGTCCGGGGAGCTGTTTTTT. This gives the protein CVSSSTRSVRSGELFF.